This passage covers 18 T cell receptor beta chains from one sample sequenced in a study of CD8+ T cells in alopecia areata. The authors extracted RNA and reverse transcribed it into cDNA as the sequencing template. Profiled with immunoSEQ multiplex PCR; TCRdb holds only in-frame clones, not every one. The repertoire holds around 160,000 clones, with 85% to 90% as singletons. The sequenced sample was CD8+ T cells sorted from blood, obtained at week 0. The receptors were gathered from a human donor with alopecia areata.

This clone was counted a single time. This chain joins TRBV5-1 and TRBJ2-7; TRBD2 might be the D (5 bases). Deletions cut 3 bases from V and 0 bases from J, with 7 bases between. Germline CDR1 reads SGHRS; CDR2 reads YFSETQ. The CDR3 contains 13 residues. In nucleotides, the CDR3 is TGCGCCAGCAGCTCCGGGGACTCCTACGAGCAGTACTTC. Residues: CASSSGDSYEQYF.

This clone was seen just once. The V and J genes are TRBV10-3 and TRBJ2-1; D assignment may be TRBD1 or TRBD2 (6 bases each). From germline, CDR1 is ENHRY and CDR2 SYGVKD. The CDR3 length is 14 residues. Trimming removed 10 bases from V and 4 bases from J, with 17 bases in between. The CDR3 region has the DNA TGTGCCACAGCGCGGGACACTCAATACAATGAGCAGTTCTTC. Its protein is CATARDTQYNEQFF.

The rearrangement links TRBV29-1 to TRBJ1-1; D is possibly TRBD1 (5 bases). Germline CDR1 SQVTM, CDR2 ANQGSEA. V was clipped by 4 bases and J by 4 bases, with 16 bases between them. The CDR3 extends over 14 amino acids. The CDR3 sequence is CSVGGRGRSTEAFF. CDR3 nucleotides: TGCAGCGTTGGTGGAAGGGGCCGTAGCACTGAAGCTTTCTTT.

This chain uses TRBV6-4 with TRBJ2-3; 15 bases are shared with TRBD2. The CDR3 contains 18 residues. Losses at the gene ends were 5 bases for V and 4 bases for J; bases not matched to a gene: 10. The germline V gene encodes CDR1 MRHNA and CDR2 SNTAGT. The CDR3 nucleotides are TGTGCCAGCAGTCCAATTCGGACTAGCGGGAGGGCCGCAGATACGCAGTATTTT. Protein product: CASSPIRTSGRAADTQYF.

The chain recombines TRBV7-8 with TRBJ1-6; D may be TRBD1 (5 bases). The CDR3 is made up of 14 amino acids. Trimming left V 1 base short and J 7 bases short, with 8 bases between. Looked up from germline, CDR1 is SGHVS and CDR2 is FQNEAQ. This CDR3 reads CASSLGGGNSPLHF. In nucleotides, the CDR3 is TGTGCCAGCAGCTTAGGGGGGGGGAATTCACCCCTCCACTTT.

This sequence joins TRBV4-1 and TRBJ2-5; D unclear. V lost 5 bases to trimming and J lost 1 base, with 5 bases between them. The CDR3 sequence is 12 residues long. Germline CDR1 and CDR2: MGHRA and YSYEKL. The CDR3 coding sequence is TGCGCCAGCAGCTCGACCCAAGAGACCCAGTACTTC. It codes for CASSSTQETQYF.

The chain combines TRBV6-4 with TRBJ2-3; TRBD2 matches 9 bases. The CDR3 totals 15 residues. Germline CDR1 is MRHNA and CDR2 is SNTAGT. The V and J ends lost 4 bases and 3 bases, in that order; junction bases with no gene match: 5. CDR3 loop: CASSAGGGATDTQYF. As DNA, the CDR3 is TGTGCCAGCAGTGCCGGCGGGGGGGCTACAGATACGCAGTATTTT.

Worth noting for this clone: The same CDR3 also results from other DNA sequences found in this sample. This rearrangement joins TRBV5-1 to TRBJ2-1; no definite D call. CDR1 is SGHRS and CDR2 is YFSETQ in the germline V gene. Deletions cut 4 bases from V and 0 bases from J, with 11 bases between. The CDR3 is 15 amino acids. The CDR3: CASSLGGSSYNEQFF. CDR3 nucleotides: TGCGCCAGCAGCCTCGGTGGCAGCTCCTACAATGAGCAGTTCTTC.

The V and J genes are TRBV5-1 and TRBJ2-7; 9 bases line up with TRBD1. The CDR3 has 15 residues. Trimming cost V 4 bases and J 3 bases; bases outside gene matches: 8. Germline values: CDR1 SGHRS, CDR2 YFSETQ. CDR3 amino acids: CASSQGTGSLYEQYF. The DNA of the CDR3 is TGCGCCAGCAGCCAGGGGACAGGGTCCCTCTACGAGCAGTACTTC.

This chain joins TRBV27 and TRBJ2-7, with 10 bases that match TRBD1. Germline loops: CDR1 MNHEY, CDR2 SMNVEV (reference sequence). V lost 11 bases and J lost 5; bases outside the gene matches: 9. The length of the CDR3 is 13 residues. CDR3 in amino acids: CAGKTGGLDEQYF. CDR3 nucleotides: TGTGCCGGAAAGACAGGGGGCTTGGACGAGCAGTACTTC.

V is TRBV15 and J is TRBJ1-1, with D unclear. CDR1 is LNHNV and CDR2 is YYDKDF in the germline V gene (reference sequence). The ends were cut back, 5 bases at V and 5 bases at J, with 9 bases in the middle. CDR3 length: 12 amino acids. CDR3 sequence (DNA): TGTGCCACCAGCCCAGGAGATACTGAAGCTTTCTTT. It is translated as CATSPGDTEAFF.

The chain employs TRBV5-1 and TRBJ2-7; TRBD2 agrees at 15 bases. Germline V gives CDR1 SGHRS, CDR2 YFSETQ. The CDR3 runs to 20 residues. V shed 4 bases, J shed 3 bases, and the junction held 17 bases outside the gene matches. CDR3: CASSPLDWTSGRAVLYEQYF. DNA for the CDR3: TGCGCCAGCAGCCCCCTCGATTGGACTAGCGGGAGGGCCGTACTCTACGAGCAGTACTTC.

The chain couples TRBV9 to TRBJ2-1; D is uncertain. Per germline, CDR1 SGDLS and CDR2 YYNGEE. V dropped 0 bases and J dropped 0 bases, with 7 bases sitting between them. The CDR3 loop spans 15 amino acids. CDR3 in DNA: TGTGCCAGCAGCGTAGTCAGCGACTCCTACAATGAGCAGTTCTTC. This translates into CASSVVSDSYNEQFF.

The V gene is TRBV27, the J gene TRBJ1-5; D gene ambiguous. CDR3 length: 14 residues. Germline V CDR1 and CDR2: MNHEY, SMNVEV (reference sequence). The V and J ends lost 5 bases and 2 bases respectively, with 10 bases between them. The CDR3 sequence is CASSPSLGNQPQHF. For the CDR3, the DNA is TGTGCCAGCAGTCCAAGTTTGGGCAATCAGCCCCAGCATTTT.

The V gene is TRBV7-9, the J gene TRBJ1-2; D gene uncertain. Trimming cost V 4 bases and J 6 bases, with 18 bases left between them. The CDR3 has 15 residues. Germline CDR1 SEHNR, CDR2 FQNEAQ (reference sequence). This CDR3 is CASSWGAASKDGYTF. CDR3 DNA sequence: TGTGCCAGCAGCTGGGGTGCTGCGAGTAAGGATGGCTACACCTTC.

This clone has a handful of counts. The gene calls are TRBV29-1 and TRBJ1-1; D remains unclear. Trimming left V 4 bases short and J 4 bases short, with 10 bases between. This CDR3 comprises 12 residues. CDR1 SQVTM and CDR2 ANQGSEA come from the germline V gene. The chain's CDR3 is CSVVEIATEAFF. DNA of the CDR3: TGCAGCGTTGTGGAAATCGCCACTGAAGCTTTCTTT.

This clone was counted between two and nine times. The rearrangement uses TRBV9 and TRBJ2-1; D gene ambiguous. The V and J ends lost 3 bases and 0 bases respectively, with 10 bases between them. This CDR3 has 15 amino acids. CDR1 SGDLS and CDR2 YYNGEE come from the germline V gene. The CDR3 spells CASSGAQSSYNEQFF. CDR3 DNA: TGTGCCAGCAGCGGGGCCCAAAGCTCCTACAATGAGCAGTTCTTC.

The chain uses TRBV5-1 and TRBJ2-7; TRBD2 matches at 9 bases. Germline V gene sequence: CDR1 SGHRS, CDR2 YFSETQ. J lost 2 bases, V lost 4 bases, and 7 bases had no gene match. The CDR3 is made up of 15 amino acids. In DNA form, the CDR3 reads TGCGCCAGCAGCCCCTCTGCGGGGGGGCCCTACGAGCAGTACTTC. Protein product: CASSPSAGGPYEQYF.